This TCR beta chain was captured in a study of blood T cell repertoires in COVID-19. Study background: Acute and convalescent COVID-19 specimens originated in the United States, Italy and Spain. T cells, B-cell-depleted T cells, or PBMCs provided the cDNA or gDNA that served as material.

As handled by the study authors: Scientists estimated how many nucleated cells there were by amplifying reference gene primers. Generated by immunoSEQ multiplex PCR, the TCRdb table keeps only in-frame clones and is missing some. The V and J calls and clone size are taken from that table; D and trimming were inferred from the DNA. The sample lists 290,000 or so clones; around nine tenths were seen once. The TCR comes from a woman aged 18-30 years who had recovered from COVID-19. The specimen was PBMCs or T cells enriched from blood (not recorded which).

CDR3 sequence (DNA): TGTGCCAGCAGCCCCCCCATTAGCGGGCTTCCGGGAAACGAGCAGTACTTC. Amino acids: CASSPPISGLPGNEQYF. V and J are TRBV13 and TRBJ2-7; 7 nucleotides match TRBD2. Germline V gene data show CDR1 as PRHDT and CDR2 as FYEKMQ (reference sequence). This CDR3 has 17 residues. J lost 5 bases, V lost 5 bases, and 18 bases had no gene match.